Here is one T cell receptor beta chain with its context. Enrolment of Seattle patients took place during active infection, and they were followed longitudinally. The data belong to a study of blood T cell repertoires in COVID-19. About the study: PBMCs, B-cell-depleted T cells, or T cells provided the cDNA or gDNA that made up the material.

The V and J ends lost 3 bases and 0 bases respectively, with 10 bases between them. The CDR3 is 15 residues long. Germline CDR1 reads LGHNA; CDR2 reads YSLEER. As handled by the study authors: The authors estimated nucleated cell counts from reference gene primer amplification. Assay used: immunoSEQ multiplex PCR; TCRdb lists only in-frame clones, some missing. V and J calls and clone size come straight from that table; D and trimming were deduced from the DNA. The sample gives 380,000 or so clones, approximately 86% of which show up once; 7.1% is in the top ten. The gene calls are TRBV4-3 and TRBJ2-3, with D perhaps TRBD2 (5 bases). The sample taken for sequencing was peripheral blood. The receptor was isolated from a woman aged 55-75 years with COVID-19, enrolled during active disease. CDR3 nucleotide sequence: TGCGCCAGCAGCCAGTTTTTAGCGAGCACAGATACGCAGTATTTT. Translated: CASSQFLASTDTQYF.